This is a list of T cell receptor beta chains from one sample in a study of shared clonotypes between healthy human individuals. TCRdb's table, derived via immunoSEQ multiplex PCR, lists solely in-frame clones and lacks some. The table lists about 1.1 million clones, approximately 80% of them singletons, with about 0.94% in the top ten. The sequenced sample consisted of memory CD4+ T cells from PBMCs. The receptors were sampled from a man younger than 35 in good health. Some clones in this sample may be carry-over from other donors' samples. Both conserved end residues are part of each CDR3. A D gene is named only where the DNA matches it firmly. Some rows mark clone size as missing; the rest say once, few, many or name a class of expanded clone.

DNA: TGCGCCAGCAGCTTGGCAGGGGGGGATCAGCCCCAGCATTTT
CDR3: CASSLAGGDQPQHF
D: TRBD1
size: -
V: TRBV5-1
J: TRBJ1-5

DNA: TGTGCCAGCAGCTTAGAAGGGGGCCGAGAGGAGACCCAGTACTTC
CDR3: CASSLEGGREETQYF
D: TRBD1
size: -
V: TRBV7-2
J: TRBJ2-5

DNA: TGCAGCGTTGAACTATTATCCGGCCCGAGGCTCTACGAGCAGTACTTC
CDR3: CSVELLSGPRLYEQYF
D: -
size: -
V: TRBV29-1
J: TRBJ2-7

DNA: TGTGCCACCAGCAGAGATGTCGCAACTAATGAAAAACTGTTTTTT
CDR3: CATSRDVATNEKLFF
D: -
size: few
V: TRBV15
J: TRBJ1-4

DNA: TGTGCCAGCACGTCCCCCGGCGGGTCCCAAGAGACCCAGTACTTC
CDR3: CASTSPGGSQETQYF
D: -
size: few
V: TRBV11-2
J: TRBJ2-5

DNA: TGCGCCAGCAGCTTGGCGGGGGGAGTGAACACTGAAGCTTTCTTT
CDR3: CASSLAGGVNTEAFF
D: -
size: -
V: TRBV5-1
J: TRBJ1-1

DNA: TGTGCCAGCAAGTCGGCGGAGTGGAGAGAGACCCAGTACTTC
CDR3: CASKSAEWRETQYF
D: -
size: -
V: TRBV27
J: TRBJ2-5

DNA: TGTGCCAGCAGCTTAGTCAGGGAAGGAGATACGCAGTATTTT
CDR3: CASSLVREGDTQYF
D: -
size: once
V: TRBV5-4
J: TRBJ2-3

DNA: TGCGCCAGCAGCTCGTCAGGAGGGAACCAGCCCCAGCATTTT
CDR3: CASSSSGGNQPQHF
D: -
size: few
V: TRBV5-1
J: TRBJ1-5

DNA: TGTGCCAGCAGCCCTTTGGACAGGGCGAGGGGTGGCTACACCTTC
CDR3: CASSPLDRARGGYTF
D: TRBD1
size: -
V: TRBV5-8
J: TRBJ1-2

DNA: TGTGCCAGCAGCGCCGGGACAGGAAGCACCGGGGAGCTGTTTTTT
CDR3: CASSAGTGSTGELFF
D: TRBD1
size: -
V: TRBV9
J: TRBJ2-2

DNA: TGTGCCAGCACTATGAGCTCTGGAAACACCATATATTTT
CDR3: CASTMSSGNTIYF
D: -
size: -
V: TRBV25-1
J: TRBJ1-3

DNA: TGTGCCAGCAGCTCCCACACTGAAGCTTTCTTT
CDR3: CASSSHTEAFF
D: -
size: -
V: TRBV7-2
J: TRBJ1-1

DNA: TGTGCCAGCAGCCCTAGGACCGGGGAGCTGTTTTTT
CDR3: CASSPRTGELFF
D: -
size: -
V: TRBV28
J: TRBJ2-2

DNA: TGTGCCAGCAGCTTAGTAGCGGAAGCAGGAACCTACGAGCAGTACTTC
CDR3: CASSLVAEAGTYEQYF
D: -
size: -
V: TRBV7-9
J: TRBJ2-7